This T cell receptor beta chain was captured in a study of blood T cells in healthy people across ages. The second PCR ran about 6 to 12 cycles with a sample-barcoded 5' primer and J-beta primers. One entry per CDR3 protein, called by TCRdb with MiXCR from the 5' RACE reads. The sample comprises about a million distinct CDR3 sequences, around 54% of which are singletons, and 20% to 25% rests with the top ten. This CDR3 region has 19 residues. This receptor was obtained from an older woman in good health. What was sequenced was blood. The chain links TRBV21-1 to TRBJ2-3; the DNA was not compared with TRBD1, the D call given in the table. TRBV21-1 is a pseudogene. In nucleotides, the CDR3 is TGTGCCAGCAGCAAACCGCCACAGGACGAACCGGGGTCGACAGATACGCAGTATTTT. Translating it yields CASSKPPQDEPGSTDTQYF.